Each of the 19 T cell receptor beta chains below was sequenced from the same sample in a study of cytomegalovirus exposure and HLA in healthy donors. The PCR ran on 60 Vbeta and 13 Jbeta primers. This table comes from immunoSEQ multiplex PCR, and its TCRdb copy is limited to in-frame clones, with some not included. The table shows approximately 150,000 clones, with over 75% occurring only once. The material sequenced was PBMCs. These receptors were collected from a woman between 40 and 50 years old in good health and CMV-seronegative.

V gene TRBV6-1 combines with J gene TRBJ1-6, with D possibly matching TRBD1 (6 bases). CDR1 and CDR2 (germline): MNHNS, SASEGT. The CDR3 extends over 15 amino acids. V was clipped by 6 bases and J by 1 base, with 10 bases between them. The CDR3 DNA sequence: TGTGCCAGCAGCCAGGGGACGTCCTATAATTCACCCCTCCACTTT. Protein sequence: CASSQGTSYNSPLHF.

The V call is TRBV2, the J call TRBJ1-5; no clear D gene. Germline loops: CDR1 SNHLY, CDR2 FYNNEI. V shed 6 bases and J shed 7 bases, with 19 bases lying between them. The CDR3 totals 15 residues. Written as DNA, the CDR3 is TGTGCCAGCAGGCACGACACCGGCGGGGAGCAGCCCCAGCATTTT. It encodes CASRHDTGGEQPQHF.

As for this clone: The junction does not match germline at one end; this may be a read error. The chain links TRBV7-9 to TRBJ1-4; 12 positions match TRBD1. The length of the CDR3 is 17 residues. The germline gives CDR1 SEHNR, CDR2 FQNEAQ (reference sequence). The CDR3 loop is CSSSQGTGTGGDEKLFF. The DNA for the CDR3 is TGTTCCAGCAGCCAAGGGACAGGGACAGGGGGCGACGAAAAACTGTTTTTT.

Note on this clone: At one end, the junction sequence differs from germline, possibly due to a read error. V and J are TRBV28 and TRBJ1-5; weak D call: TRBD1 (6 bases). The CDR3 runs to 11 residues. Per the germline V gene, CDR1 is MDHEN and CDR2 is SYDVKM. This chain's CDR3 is CASSGQGRKDF. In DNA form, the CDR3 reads TGTGCCAGCAGTGGTCAGGGGCGCAAGGATTTT.

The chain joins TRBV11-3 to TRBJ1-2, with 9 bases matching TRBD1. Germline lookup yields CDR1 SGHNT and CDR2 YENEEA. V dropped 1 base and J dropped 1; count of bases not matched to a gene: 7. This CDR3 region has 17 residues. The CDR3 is CASSLGGTGSLNYGYTF. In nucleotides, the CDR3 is TGTGCCAGCAGCTTAGGTGGGACAGGGTCGCTTAACTATGGCTACACCTTC.

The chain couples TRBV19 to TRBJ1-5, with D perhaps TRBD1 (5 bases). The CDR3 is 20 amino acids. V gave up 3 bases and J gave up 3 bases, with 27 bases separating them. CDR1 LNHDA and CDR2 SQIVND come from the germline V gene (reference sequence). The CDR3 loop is CASSIGSRHASLQANQPQHF. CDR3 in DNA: TGTGCCAGTAGTATTGGCTCGAGACACGCTTCCTTACAGGCCAATCAGCCCCAGCATTTT. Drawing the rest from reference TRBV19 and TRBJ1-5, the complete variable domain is DGGITQSPKYLFRKEGQNVTLSCEQNLNHDAMYWYRQDPGQGLRLIYYSQIVNDFQKGDIAEGYSVSREKKESFPLTVTSAQKNPTAFYLCASSIGSRHASLQANQPQHFGDGTRLSIL.

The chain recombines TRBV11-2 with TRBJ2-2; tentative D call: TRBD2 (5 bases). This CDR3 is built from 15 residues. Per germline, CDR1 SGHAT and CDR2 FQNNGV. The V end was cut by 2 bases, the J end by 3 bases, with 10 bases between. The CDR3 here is CASSLTLEDTGELFF. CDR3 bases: TGTGCCAGCAGCTTAACCCTGGAGGACACCGGGGAGCTGTTTTTT.

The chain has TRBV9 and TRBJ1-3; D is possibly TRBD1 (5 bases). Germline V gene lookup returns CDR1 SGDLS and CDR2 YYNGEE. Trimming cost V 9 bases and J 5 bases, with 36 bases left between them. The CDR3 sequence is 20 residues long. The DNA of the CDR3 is TGTGCCAACCCTTACCTAGAACAGGTGGGCCCGCCGCCGGTGAGAAACACCATATATTTT. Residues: CANPYLEQVGPPPVRNTIYF.

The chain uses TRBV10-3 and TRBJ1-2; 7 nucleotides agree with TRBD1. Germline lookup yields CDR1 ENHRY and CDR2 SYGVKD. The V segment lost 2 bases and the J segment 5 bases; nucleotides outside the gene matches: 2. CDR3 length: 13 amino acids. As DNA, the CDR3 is TGTGCCATCAGTGAGAGACAGGGTTATGGCTACACCTTC. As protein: CAISERQGYGYTF.

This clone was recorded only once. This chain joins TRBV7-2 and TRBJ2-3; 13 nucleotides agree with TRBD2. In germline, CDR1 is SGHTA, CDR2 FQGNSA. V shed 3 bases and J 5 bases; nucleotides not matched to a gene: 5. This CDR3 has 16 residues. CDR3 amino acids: CASSFAGTSGKDTQYF. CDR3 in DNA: TGTGCCAGCAGCTTCGCCGGGACTAGCGGGAAAGATACGCAGTATTTT. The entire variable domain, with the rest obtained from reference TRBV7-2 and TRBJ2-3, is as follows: GAGVSQSPSNKVTEKGKDVELRCDPISGHTALYWYRQSLGQGLEFLIYFQGNSAPDKSGLPSDRFSAERTGGSVSTLTIQRTQQEDSAVYLCASSFAGTSGKDTQYFGPGTRLTVL.

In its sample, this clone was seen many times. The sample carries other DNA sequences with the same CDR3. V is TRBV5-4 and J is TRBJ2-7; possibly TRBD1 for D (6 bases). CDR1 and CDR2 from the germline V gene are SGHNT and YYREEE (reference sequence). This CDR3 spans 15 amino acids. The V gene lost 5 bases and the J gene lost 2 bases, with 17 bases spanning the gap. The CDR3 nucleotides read TGTGCCAGCAGGCGGCTGGGGGCTAGGACCTACGAGCAGTACTTC. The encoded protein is CASRRLGARTYEQYF.

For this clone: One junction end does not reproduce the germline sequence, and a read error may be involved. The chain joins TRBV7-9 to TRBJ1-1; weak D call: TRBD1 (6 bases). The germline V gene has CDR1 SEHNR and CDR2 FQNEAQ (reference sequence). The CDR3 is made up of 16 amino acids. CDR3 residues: CSSSSPRQATNTEAFF. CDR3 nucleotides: TGTTCCAGCAGCTCCCCACGACAGGCAACGAACACTGAAGCTTTCTTT.

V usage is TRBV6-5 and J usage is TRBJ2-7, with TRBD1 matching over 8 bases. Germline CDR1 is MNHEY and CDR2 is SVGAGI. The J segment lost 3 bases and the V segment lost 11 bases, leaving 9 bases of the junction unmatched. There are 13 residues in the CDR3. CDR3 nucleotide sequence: TGTGCCGCCTCAGGACAGGGACTCTACGAGCAGTACTTC. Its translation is CAASGQGLYEQYF.

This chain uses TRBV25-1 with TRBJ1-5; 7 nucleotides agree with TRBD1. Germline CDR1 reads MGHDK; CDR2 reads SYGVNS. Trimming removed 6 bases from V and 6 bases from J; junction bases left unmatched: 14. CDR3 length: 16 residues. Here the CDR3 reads CASSNDRVGVGQPQHF. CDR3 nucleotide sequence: TGTGCCAGCAGCAACGACAGGGTGGGCGTGGGTCAGCCCCAGCATTTT.

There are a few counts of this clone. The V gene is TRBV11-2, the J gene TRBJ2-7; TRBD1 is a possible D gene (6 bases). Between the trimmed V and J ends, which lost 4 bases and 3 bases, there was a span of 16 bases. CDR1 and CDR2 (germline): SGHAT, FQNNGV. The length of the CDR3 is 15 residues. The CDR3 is CASSSTQGSHYEQYF. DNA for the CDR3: TGTGCCAGCAGCTCGACCCAGGGGTCCCACTACGAGCAGTACTTC.

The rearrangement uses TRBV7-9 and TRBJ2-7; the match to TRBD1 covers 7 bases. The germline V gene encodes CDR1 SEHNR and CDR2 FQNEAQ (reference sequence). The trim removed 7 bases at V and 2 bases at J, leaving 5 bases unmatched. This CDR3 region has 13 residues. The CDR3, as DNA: TGTGCCAGCACCAGGGGGATACCCTACGAGCAGTACTTC. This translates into CASTRGIPYEQYF.

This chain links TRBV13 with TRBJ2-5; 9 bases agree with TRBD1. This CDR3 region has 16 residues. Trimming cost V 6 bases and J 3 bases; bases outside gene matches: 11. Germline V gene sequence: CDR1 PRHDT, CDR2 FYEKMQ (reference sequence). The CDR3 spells CASSRGQGRVEETQYF. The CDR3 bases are TGTGCCAGCAGTCGGGGACAGGGAAGGGTGGAAGAGACCCAGTACTTC.

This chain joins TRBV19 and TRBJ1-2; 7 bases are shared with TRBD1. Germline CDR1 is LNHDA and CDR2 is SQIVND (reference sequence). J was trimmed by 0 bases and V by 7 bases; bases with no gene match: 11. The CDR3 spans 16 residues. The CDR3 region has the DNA TGTGCCAGTACGGAGTACAGGGGCGGAACTAACTATGGCTACACCTTC. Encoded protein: CASTEYRGGTNYGYTF.

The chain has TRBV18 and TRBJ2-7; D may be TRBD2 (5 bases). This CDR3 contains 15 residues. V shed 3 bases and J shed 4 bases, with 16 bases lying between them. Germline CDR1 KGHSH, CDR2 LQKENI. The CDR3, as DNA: TGTGCCAGCTCACCTACACTAGTCACGACTTACGAGCAGTACTTC. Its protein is CASSPTLVTTYEQYF.